These 5 T cell receptor beta chains were sequenced from one sample in a study of CD8 T cells in Susac syndrome. cDNA came from approximately 0.5 to 1 ug RNA primed by random hexamers. TCRdb re-called the immunoSEQ multiplex PCR reads through MiXCR, storing one row per CDR3 protein. The sample includes some 120,000 distinct CDR3 sequences, about 95% of them seen just once. Sequenced sample: CD4+ T cells from PBMCs. The receptors stem from a human donor with multiple sclerosis.

The chain employs TRBV6-2 or TRBV6-3 and TRBJ2-7; 9 bases fit TRBD2. Germline lookup yields CDR1 MNHEY and CDR2 SVGEGT. The CDR3 has 15 amino acids. With V trimmed by 5 bases and J by 0 bases, 5 bases remained unmatched. The CDR3 sequence is CASSGDSGSSYEQYF. DNA of the CDR3: TGTGCCAGCAGTGGGGATAGCGGGAGCTCCTACGAGCAGTACTTC.

The chain couples TRBV3-1 to TRBJ1-1, with 7 bases matching TRBD1. The CDR3 has 14 residues. Trimming removed 8 bases from V and 10 bases from J; junction bases left unmatched: 16. Germline CDR1 LGHDT, CDR2 YNNKEL (reference sequence). CDR3 amino acids: CASRRGDAEWGAFF. The CDR3 coding sequence is TGTGCCAGCCGCAGGGGGGACGCGGAATGGGGAGCTTTCTTT. The variable domain in full, completed from reference TRBV3-1 and TRBJ1-1, reads DTAVSQTPKYLVTQMGNDKSIKCEQNLGHDTMYWYKQDSKKFLKIMFSYNNKELIINETVPNRFSPKSPDKAHLNLHINSLELGDSAVYFCASRRGDAEWGAFFGQGTRLTVV.

In its sample, this clonotype was seen once. The V call is TRBV7-9, the J call TRBJ2-3, with TRBD1 as a possible D gene (6 bases). The ends were cut back, 4 bases at V and 6 bases at J, with 11 bases in the middle. The CDR3 spans 13 residues. Germline lookup yields CDR1 SEHNR and CDR2 FQNEAQ (reference sequence). The CDR3 here is CASSSNQGDTQYF. DNA for the CDR3: TGTGCCAGCAGCTCGAACCAGGGGGATACGCAGTATTTT.

The chain is built from TRBV11-2 and TRBJ2-1, with 16 bases matching TRBD2. Germline V gene data show CDR1 as SGHAT and CDR2 as FQNNGV. With V trimmed by 4 bases and J by 3 bases, 3 bases remained unmatched. The CDR3 has 17 residues. The CDR3 is CASSWGLAGGVYNEQFF. CDR3 sequence (DNA): TGTGCCAGCAGCTGGGGACTAGCGGGAGGGGTCTACAATGAGCAGTTCTTC.

The chain recombines TRBV30 with TRBJ1-2; TRBD1 agrees at 7 bases. This CDR3 is 14 amino acids long. Germline CDR1 reads GTSNPN; CDR2 reads SVGIG (reference sequence). V lost 3 bases, J lost 4 bases, and 8 bases stayed unmatched. In DNA form, the CDR3 reads TGTGCCTGGAGGGGAGGACAGGTCGCCTATGGCTACACCTTC. This sequence encodes CAWRGGQVAYGYTF.